This record covers a single T cell receptor (beta chain). The V gene end was trimmed by 6 bases and the J gene end by 3 bases; junction bases not matched to a gene: 5. The CDR3 extends over 15 amino acids. Germline V gene sequence: CDR1 MNHNS, CDR2 SASEGT. Using immunoSEQ multiplex PCR, the repertoire was profiled, and TCRdb retains in-frame clones only, with some absent. This sample yields fewer than 90,000 clones, of which around 95% are seen a single time; less than 1.5% belongs to the top ten. This specimen belongs to a study of T cell changes during pregnancy in multiple sclerosis. The receptor comes from a female donor in good health, enrolled as a control in a pregnancy study. The sample in question was peripheral blood, obtained in the third trimester of pregnancy. The chain is built from TRBV6-1 and TRBJ2-6, with 7 positions matching TRBD1. CDR3 protein: CASRQGRGGANVLTF. The CDR3 nucleotides read TGTGCCAGCAGACAGGGGAGAGGTGGGGCCAACGTCCTGACTTTC.